These 2 T cell receptor beta chains originate from one sample sequenced in a study of CD8 T cells in Susac syndrome. An amount of RNA that ranged from about 0.45 to 1 ug was reverse transcribed with random hexamers. TCRdb re-derived calls from the immunoSEQ multiplex PCR reads in MiXCR, one entry per CDR3 protein. The sample yields roughly 84,000 distinct CDR3 sequences, approximately 96% seen once. The source material was CD8+ T cells from PBMCs. These receptor sequences come from a human donor with Susac syndrome.

The V gene is TRBV19, the J gene TRBJ1-2; weak D call: TRBD1 (6 bases). The ends were cut back, 3 bases at V and 2 bases at J, with 10 bases in the middle. Germline-derived CDR1 and CDR2 are LNHDA and SQIVND (reference sequence). This CDR3 region has 14 residues. The CDR3 spells CASSIPDRNYGYTF. DNA of the CDR3: TGTGCCAGTAGTATCCCCGACAGGAACTATGGCTACACCTTC.

V is TRBV9 and J is TRBJ2-3; tentative D call: TRBD2 (6 bases). The germline CDR1 and CDR2 sequences are SGDLS and YYNGEE. This CDR3 is 16 amino acids long. V shed 1 base and J shed 6 bases, with 18 bases lying between them. CDR3 residues: CASSVLGEAFGDTQYF. CDR3 in DNA: TGTGCCAGCAGCGTATTGGGGGAGGCCTTCGGGGATACGCAGTATTTT.